Given below is one TCR beta chain in context. No antigen is known for it. The sample originates from a study of cytomegalovirus exposure and HLA in healthy donors. Notes on the study in general: There were some public TCRs occurring in many donors, but most TCR sequences were rare. Of the V segments, some could not be distinguished, including TRBV6-2 and TRBV6-3, and were excluded.

This CDR3 has 15 amino acids. The trim removed 4 bases at V and 0 bases at J, leaving 6 bases unmatched. CDR1 and CDR2 (germline): SGHNT, YYREEE (reference sequence). The PCR had 60 Vbeta and 13 Jbeta primers. Assay: immunoSEQ multiplex PCR; the TCRdb copy retains only in-frame clones and omits some. The data show fewer than 200,000 clones, more than 75% seen once. V and J are TRBV5-4 and TRBJ1-1; 7 bases fit TRBD1. Source material: PBMCs. The clonotype was recovered from a man aged 18 to 29 in good health and CMV-seropositive. As DNA, the CDR3 is TGTGCCAGCAGCCCGGGACAGACATTGAACACTGAAGCTTTCTTT. This encodes CASSPGQTLNTEAFF.